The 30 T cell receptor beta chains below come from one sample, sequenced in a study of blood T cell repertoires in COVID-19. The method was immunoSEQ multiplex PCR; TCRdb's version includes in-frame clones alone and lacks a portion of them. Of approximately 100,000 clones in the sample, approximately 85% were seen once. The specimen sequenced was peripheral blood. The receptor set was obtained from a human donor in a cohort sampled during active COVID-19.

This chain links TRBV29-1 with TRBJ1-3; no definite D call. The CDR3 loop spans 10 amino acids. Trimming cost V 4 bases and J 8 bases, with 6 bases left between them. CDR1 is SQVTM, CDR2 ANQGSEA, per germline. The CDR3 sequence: CSVGSDTIYF. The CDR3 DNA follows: TGCAGCGTTGGCAGTGACACCATATATTTT.

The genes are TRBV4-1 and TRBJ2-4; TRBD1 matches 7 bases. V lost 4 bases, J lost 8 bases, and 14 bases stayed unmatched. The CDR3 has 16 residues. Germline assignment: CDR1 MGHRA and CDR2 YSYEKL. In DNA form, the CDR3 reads TGCGCCAGCAGCCTACTTGGCAGGGGGAGTGTAGACATTCAGTACTTC. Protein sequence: CASSLLGRGSVDIQYF.

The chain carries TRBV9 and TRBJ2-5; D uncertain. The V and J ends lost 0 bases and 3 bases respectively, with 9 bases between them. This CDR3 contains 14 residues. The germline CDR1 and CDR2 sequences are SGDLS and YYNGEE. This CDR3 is CASSVGAGKETQYF. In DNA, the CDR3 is TGTGCCAGCAGCGTAGGGGCAGGAAAAGAGACCCAGTACTTC.

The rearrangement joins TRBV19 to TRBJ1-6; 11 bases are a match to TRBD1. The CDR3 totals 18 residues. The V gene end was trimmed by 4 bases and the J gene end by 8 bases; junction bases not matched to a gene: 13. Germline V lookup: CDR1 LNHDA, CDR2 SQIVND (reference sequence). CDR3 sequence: CASSTDGQGALFDSPLHF. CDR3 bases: TGTGCCAGTAGTACCGACGGACAGGGGGCTCTATTTGATTCACCCCTCCACTTT.

DNA of the CDR3: TGTGCCAGCAGCACCAGGACTAGCGGGAGTTTAAGTGAGCAGTTCTTC. Translating gives CASSTRTSGSLSEQFF. The chain has TRBV5-4 and TRBJ2-1; the match to TRBD2 covers 13 bases. The CDR3 covers 16 residues. CDR1 and CDR2 (germline): SGHNT, YYREEE (reference sequence). J gave up 9 bases and V 4 bases, and 10 bases lay outside the gene matches.

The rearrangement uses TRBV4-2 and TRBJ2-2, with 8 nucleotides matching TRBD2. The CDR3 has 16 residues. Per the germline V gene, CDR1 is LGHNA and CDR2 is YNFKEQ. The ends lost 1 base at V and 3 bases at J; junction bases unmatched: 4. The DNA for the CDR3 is TGTGCCAGCAGCCAAGCGGGAGGGAGGCACACCGGGGAGCTGTTTTTT. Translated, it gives CASSQAGGRHTGELFF.

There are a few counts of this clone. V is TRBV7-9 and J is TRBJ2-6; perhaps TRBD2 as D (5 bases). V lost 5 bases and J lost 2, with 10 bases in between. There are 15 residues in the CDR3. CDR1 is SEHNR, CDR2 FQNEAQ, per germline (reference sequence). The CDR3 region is CASSPQRAGANVLTF. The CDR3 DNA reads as TGTGCCAGCAGCCCCCAGAGGGCTGGGGCCAACGTCCTGACTTTC.

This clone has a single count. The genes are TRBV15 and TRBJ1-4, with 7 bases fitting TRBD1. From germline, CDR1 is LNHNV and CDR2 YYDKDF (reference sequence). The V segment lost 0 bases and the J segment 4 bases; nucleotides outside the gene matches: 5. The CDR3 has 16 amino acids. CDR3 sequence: CATSRDPGQSNEKLFF. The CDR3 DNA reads TGTGCCACCAGCAGAGATCCGGGACAGAGTAATGAAAAACTGTTTTTT.

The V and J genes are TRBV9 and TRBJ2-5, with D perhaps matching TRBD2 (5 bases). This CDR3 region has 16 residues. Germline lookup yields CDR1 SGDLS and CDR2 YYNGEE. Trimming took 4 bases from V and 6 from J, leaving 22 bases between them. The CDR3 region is CASSTKGRFLAKTQYF. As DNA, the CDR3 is TGTGCCAGCAGCACGAAAGGTAGGTTCCTAGCAAAGACCCAGTACTTC.

CDR3 loop: CASSAPTGGLSYGYTF. CDR3 nucleotide sequence: TGTGCCAGCAGCGCGCCCACAGGGGGCTTATCCTATGGCTACACCTTC. The chain recombines TRBV7-2 with TRBJ1-2; 9 nucleotides match TRBD1. Unmatched junction bases numbered 11, after V lost 5 bases and J lost 4 bases. The CDR3 covers 16 residues. Germline V gives CDR1 SGHTA, CDR2 FQGNSA.

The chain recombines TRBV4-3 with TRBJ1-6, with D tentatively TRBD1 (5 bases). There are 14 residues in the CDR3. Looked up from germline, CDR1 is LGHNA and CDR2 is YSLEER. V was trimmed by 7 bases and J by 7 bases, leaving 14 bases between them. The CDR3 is CASNRDGGNSPLHF. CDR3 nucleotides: TGCGCCAGCAACCGGGACGGGGGGAATTCACCCCTCCACTTT.

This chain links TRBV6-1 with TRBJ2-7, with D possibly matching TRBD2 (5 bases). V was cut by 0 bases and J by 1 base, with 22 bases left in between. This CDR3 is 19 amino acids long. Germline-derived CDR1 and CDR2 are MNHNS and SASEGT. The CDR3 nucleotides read TGTGCCAGCAGTGAAGCGCTTCGGGTAAGTGGAGGTCCATCCTACGAGCAGTACTTC. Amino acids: CASSEALRVSGGPSYEQYF.

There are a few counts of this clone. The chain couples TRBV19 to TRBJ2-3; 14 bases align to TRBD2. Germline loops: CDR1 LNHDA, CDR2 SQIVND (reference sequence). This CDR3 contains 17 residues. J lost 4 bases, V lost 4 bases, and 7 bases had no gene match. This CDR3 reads CASSTPGLAGGADTQYF. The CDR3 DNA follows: TGTGCCAGTAGTACTCCTGGACTAGCGGGGGGCGCAGATACGCAGTATTTT.

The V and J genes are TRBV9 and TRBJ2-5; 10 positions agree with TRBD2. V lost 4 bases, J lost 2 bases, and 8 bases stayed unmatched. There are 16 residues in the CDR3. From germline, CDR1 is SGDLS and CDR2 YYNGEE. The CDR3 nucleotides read TGTGCCAGCAGCTCACGGGTAGCGGGGGGACAAGAGACCCAGTACTTC. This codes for CASSSRVAGGQETQYF. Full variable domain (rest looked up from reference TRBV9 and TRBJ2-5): DSGVTQTPKHLITATGQRVTLRCSPRSGDLSVYWYQQSLDQGLQFLIQYYNGEERAKGNILERFSAQQFPDLHSELNLSSLELGDSALYFCASSSRVAGGQETQYFGPGTRLLVL.

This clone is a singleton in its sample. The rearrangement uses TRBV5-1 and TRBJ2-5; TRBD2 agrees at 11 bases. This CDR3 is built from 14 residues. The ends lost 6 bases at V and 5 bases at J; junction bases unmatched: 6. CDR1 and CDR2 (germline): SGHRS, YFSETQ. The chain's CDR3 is CASTVAGGLETQYF. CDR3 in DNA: TGCGCCAGCACGGTAGCGGGAGGGCTGGAGACCCAGTACTTC.

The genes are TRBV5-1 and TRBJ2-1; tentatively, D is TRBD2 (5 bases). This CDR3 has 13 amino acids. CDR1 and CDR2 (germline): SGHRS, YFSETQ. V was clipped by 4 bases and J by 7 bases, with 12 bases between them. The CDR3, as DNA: TGCGCCAGCAGCCCTCTAGCATCTAATGAGCAGTTCTTC. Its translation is CASSPLASNEQFF.

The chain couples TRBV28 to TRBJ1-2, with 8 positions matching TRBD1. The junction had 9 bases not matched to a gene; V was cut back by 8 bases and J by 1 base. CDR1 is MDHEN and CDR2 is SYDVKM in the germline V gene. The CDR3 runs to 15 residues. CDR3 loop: CASRPRTGLNYGYTF. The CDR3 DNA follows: TGTGCCAGCCGCCCGCGGACAGGGCTTAACTATGGCTACACCTTC.

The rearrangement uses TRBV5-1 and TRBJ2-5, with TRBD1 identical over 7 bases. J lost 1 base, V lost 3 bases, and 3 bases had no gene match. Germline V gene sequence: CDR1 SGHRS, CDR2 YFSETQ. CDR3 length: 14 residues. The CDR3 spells CASSYRGSQETQYF. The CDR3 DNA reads TGCGCCAGCAGCTACAGGGGAAGCCAAGAGACCCAGTACTTC.

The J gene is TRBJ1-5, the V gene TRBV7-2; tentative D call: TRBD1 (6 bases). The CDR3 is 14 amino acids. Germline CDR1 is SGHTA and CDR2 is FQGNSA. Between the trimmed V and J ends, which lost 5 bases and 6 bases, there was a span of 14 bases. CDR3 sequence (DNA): TGTGCCAGCAGCCACACAGGGTTGGGTCAGCCCCAGCATTTT. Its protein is CASSHTGLGQPQHF.

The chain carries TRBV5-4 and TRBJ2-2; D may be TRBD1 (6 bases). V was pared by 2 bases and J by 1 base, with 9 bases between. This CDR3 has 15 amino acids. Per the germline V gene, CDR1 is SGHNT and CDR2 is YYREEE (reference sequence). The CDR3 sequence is CASSFDRRNTGELFF. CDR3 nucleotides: TGTGCCAGCAGCTTTGACAGGAGGAACACCGGGGAGCTGTTTTTT.

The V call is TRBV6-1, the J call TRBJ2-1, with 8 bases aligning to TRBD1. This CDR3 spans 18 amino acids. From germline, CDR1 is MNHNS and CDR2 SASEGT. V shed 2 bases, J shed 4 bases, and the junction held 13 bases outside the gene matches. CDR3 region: CASSESRLGTGLYNEQFF. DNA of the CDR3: TGTGCCAGCAGTGAATCTCGATTGGGGACAGGCTTATACAATGAGCAGTTCTTC.

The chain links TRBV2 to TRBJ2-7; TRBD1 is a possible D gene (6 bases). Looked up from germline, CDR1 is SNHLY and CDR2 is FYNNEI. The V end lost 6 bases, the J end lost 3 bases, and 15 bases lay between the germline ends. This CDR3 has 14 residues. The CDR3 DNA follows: TGTGCCAGCAGCACCGGGACACGGGGCTACGAGCAGTACTTC. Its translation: CASSTGTRGYEQYF.

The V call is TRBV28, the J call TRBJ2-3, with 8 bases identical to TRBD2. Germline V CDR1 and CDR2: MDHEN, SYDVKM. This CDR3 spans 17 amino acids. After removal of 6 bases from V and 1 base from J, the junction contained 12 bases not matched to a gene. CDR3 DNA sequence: TGTGCCAGCAGCACGGGGGCTAGCGGGTCCGGCACAGATACGCAGTATTTT. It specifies CASSTGASGSGTDTQYF.

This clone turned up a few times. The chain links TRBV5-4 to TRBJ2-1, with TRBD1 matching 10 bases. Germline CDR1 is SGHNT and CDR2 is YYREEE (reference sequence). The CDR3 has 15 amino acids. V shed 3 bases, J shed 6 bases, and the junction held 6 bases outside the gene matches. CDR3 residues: CASSSRDRGLNEQFF. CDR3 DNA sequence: TGTGCCAGCAGCTCCCGGGACAGGGGTCTCAATGAGCAGTTCTTC. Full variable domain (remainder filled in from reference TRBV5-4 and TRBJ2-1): ETGVTQSPTHLIKTRGQQVTLRCSSQSGHNTVSWYQQALGQGPQFIFQYYREEENGRGNFPPRFSGLQFPNYSSELNVNALELDDSALYLCASSSRDRGLNEQFFGPGTRLTVL.

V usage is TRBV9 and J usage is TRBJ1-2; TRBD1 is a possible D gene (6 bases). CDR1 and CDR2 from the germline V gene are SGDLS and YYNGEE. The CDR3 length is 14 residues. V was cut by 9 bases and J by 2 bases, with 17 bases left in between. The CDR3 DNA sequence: TGTGCCACCACGGGAGGGGGTCGGAACTATGGCTACACCTTC. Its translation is CATTGGGRNYGYTF.

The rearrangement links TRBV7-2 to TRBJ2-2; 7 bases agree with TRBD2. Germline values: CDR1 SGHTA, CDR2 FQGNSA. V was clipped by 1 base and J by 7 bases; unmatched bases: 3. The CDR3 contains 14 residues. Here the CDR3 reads CASSLVTSYGELFF. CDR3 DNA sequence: TGTGCCAGCAGCTTAGTGACTAGCTACGGGGAGCTGTTTTTT.

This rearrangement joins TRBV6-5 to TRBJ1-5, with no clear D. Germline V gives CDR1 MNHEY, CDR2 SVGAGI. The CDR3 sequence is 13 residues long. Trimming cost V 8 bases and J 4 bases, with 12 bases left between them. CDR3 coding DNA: TGTGCCAGCGGGCAGCAAAAGAATCAGCCCCAGCATTTT. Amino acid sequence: CASGQQKNQPQHF.

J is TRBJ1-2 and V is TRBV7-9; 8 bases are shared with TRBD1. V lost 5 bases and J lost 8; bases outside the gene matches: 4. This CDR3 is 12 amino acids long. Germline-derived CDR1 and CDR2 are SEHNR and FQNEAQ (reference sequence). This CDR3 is CASSLQGVGYTF. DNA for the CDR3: TGTGCCAGCAGCCTACAGGGGGTAGGCTACACCTTC.

CDR3: CASSPDRAIVEAFF. CDR3 nucleotide sequence: TGTGCCAGCAGTCCGGACAGGGCGATCGTCGAAGCTTTCTTT. This chain connects TRBV6-5 to TRBJ1-1; TRBD1 aligns across 8 bases. Per germline, CDR1 MNHEY and CDR2 SVGAGI. The CDR3 has 14 amino acids. V was pared by 5 bases and J by 8 bases, with 10 bases of the junction left unmatched.

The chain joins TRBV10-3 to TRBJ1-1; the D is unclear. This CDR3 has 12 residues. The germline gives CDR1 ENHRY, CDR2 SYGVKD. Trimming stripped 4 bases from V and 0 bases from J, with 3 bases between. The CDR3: CAISAMNTEAFF. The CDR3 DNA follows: TGTGCCATCAGTGCAATGAACACTGAAGCTTTCTTT.